This record looks at one T cell receptor beta chain sequence and its context. These data originate in a study of blood T cell repertoires in COVID-19. Whole-study context: PBMCs, B-cell-depleted T cells, or T cells provided the cDNA or gDNA that made up the material.

In the original analysis: It was from reference gene primer amplification that nucleated cell counts were estimated. The method was immunoSEQ multiplex PCR; TCRdb's version includes in-frame clones alone and lacks a portion of them. The D gene and trimming were derived from the DNA, and the V and J assignments and clone size from that table. The table includes 200,000 to 250,000 clones, approximately 86% detected once. Adults between about 18 and 89 years of age took part from 24 US areas. Germline values: CDR1 SGHTS, CDR2 YDEGEE. The V and J ends lost 4 bases and 2 bases, in that order; junction bases with no gene match: 10. This CDR3 has 16 residues.

The sequencing input was PBMCs or T cells enriched from blood (not recorded which). The sequence was collected from a woman in her 30s with acute COVID-19. The J gene is TRBJ2-3, the V gene TRBV5-8; 7 bases agree with TRBD1. CDR3 sequence: CASSTRTGRLTDTQYF. The CDR3 coding sequence is TGTGCCAGCAGCACTCGGACAGGACGCCTCACAGATACGCAGTATTTT.